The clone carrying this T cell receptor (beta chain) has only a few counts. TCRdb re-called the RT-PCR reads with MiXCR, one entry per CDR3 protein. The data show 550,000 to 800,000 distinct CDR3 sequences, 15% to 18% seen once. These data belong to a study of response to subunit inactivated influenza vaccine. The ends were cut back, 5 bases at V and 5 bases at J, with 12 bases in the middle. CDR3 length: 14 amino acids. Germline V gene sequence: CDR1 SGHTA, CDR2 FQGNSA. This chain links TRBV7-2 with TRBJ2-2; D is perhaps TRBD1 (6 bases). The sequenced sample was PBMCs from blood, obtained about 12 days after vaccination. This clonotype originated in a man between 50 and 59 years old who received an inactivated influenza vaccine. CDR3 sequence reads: CASSRNRETGELFF. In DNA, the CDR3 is TGTGCCAGCAGCCGTAACAGGGAAACCGGGGAGCTGTTTTTT.